This T cell receptor (beta chain) was sequenced during a study of CD8+ T cells in alopecia areata. The overall study: Dosing spanned 6 to 18 months on tofacitinib, then 6 months off drug.

CDR3 length: 16 residues. J was trimmed by 4 bases and V by 4 bases; bases with no gene match: 12. Looked up from germline, CDR1 is MNHEY and CDR2 is SVGAGI. Separation by sorting yielded CD4+ and CD8+ T cells from PBMCs. RNA was isolated and reverse transcribed to cDNA, the sequencing template. Libraries were prepared by immunoSEQ multiplex PCR; TCRdb keeps only in-frame clonotypes and omits some of them. The table records fewer than 200,000 clones, approximately 56% of them present only once. Overall study findings and caveats: Among the cells sequenced in scalp samples are also the resident alphabeta T cells of normal skin.

Concerning this clone itself: Antigen unknown.

The origin of this receptor is a human donor with alopecia areata. This sample comprised CD4+ T cells sorted from blood, obtained at week 0. V usage is TRBV6-5 and J usage is TRBJ1-2; TRBD1 matches 7 bases. Written as DNA, the CDR3 is TGTGCCAGCAGTTTTTACGCCGGGACAGAAGGCTATGGCTACACCTTC. Translating gives CASSFYAGTEGYGYTF.